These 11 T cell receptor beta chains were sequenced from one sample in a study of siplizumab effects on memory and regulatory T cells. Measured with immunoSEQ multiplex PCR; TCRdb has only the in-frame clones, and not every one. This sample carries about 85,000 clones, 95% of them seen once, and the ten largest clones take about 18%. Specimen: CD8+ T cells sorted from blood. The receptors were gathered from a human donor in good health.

The DNA of the CDR3 is TGTGCCAGCAGTTCTTCTGCCGGGAGCTGGGGGGACACCGGGGAGCTGTTTTTT. Amino acids: CASSSSAGSWGDTGELFF. This chain connects TRBV13 to TRBJ2-2; TRBD2 is a possible D gene (6 bases). Germline CDR1 reads PRHDT; CDR2 reads FYEKMQ (reference sequence). CDR3 size: 18 residues. V was pared by 6 bases and J by 3 bases, with 23 bases between.

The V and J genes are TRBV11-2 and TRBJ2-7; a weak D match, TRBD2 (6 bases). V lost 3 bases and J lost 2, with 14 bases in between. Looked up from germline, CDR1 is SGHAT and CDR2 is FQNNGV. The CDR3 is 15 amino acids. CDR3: CASSLRRDGAYEQYF. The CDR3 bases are TGTGCCAGCAGCTTGAGGCGGGACGGAGCCTACGAGCAGTACTTC. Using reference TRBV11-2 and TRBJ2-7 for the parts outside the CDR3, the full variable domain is EAGVAQSPRYKIIEKRQSVAFWCNPISGHATLYWYQQILGQGPKLLIQFQNNGVVDDSQLPKDRFSAERLKGVDSTLKIQPAKLEDSAVYLCASSLRRDGAYEQYFGPGTRLTVT.

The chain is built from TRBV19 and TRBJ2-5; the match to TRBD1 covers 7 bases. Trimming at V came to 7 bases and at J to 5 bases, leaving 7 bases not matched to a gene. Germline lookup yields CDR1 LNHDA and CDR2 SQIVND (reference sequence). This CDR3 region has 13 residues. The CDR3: CASNPTGWETQYF. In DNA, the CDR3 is TGTGCCAGTAACCCGACAGGGTGGGAGACCCAGTACTTC.

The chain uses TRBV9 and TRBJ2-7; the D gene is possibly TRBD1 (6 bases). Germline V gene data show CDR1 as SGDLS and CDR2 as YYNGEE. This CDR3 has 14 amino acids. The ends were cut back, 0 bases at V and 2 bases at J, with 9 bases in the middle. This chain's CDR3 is CASSVDPGAYEQYF. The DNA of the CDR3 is TGTGCCAGCAGCGTAGATCCAGGGGCCTACGAGCAGTACTTC. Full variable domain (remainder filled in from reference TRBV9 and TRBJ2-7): DSGVTQTPKHLITATGQRVTLRCSPRSGDLSVYWYQQSLDQGLQFLIQYYNGEERAKGNILERFSAQQFPDLHSELNLSSLELGDSALYFCASSVDPGAYEQYFGPGTRLTVT.

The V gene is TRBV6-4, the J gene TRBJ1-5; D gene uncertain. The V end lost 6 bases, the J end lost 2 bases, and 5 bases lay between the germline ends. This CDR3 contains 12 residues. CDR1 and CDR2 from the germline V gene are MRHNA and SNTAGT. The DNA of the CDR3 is TGTGCCAGCAGACAGTGCAATCAGCCCCAGCATTTT. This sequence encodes CASRQCNQPQHF.

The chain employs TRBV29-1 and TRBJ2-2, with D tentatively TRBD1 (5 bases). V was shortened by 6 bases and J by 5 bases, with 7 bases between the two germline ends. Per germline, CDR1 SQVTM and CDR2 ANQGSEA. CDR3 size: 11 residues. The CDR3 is CSVPGTGELFF. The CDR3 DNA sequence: TGCAGCGTCCCAGGGACCGGGGAGCTGTTTTTT.

The CDR3 DNA sequence: TGTGCCAGCAGGGCATACGGTCACTACGAGCAGTACTTC. Its translation is CASRAYGHYEQYF. V is TRBV13 and J is TRBJ2-7; D unclear. V was cut by 6 bases and J by 3 bases, with 12 bases left in between. CDR3 length: 13 residues. CDR1 is PRHDT and CDR2 is FYEKMQ in the germline V gene (reference sequence).

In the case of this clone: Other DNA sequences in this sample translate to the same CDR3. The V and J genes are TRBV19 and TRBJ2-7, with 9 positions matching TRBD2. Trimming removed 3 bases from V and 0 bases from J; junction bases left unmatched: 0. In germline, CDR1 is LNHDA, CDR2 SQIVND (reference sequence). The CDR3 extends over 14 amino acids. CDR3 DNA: TGTGCCAGTAGTATTAGCGGGAGCTCCTACGAGCAGTACTTC. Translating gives CASSISGSSYEQYF.

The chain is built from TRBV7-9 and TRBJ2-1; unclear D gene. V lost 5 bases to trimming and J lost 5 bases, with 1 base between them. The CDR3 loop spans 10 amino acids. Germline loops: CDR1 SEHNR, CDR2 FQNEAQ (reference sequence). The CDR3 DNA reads TGTGCCAGCAGCAACAATGAGCAGTTCTTC. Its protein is CASSNNEQFF.

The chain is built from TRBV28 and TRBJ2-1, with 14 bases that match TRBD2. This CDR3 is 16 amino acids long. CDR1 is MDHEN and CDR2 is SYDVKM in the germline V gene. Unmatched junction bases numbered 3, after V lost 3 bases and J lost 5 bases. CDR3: CASSFRTSGRHNEQFF. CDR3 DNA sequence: TGTGCCAGCAGTTTTCGGACTAGCGGGAGGCACAATGAGCAGTTCTTC. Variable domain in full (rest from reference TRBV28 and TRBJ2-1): DVKVTQSSRYLVKRTGEKVFLECVQDMDHENMFWYRQDPGLGLRLIYFSYDVKMKEKGDIPEGYSVSREKKERFSLILESASTNQTSMYLCASSFRTSGRHNEQFFGPGTRLTVL.

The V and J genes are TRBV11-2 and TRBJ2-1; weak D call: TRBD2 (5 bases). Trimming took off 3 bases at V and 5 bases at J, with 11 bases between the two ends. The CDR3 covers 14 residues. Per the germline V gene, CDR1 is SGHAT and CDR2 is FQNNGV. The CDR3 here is CASSLASGDNEQFF. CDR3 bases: TGTGCCAGCAGCTTGGCCAGCGGAGACAATGAGCAGTTCTTC. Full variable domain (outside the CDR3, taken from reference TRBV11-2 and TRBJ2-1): EAGVAQSPRYKIIEKRQSVAFWCNPISGHATLYWYQQILGQGPKLLIQFQNNGVVDDSQLPKDRFSAERLKGVDSTLKIQPAKLEDSAVYLCASSLASGDNEQFFGPGTRLTVL.